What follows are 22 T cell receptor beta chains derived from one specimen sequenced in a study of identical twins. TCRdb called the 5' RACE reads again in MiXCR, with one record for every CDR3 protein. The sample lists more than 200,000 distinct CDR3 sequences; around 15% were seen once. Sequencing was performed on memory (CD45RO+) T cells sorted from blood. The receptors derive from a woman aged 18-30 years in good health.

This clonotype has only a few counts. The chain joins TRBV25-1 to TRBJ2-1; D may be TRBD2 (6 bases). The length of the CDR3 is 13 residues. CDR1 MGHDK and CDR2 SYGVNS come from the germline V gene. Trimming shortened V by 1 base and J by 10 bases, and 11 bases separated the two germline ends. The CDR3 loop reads CASSESELAEQFF. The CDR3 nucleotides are TGTGCCAGCAGTGAATCAGAACTAGCCGAGCAGTTCTTC.

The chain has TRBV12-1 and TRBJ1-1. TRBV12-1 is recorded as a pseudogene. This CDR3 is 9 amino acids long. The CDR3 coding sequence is TGTGCCAGAGCTACTGAAGCTTTCTTT. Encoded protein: CARATEAFF.

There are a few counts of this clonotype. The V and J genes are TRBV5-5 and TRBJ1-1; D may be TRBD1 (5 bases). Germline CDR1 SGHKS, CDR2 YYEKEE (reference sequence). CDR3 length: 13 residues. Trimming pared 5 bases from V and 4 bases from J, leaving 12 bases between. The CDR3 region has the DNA TGTGCCAGCAGGTGGGGGGTGGGCACTGAAGCTTTCTTT. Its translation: CASRWGVGTEAFF.

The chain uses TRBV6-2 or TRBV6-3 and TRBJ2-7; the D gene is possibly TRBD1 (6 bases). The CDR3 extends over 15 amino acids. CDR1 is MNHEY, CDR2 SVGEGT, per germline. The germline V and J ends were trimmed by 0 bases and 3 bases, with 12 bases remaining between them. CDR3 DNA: TGTGCCAGCAGTTACTCGACACAGGGTGGCTACGAGCAGTACTTC. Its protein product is CASSYSTQGGYEQYF.

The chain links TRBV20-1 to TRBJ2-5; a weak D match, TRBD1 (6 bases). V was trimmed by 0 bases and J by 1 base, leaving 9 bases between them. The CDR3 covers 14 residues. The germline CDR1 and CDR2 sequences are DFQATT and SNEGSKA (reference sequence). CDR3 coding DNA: TGCAGTGCTAGAGACTCGACAGGCCAAGAGACCCAGTACTTC. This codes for CSARDSTGQETQYF.

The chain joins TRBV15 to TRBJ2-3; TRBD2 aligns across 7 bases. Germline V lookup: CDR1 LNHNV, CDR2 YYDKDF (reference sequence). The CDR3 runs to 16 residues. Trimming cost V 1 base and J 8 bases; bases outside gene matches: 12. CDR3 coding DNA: TGTGCCACCAGCAGAGTGGCTAGCGGCGGCGAAGGTACGCAGTATTTT. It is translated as CATSRVASGGEGTQYF.

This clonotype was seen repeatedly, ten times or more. CDR3 residues: CASSLDPGGRGSDTQYF. For the CDR3, the DNA is TGCGCCAGCAGCTTAGATCCGGGGGGGCGCGGCTCAGATACGCAGTATTTT. The chain employs TRBV5-1 and TRBJ2-3; 8 bases are a match to TRBD2. J lost 4 bases, V lost 2 bases, and 12 bases had no gene match. The CDR3 length is 17 residues. Germline V gene sequence: CDR1 SGHRS, CDR2 YFSETQ.

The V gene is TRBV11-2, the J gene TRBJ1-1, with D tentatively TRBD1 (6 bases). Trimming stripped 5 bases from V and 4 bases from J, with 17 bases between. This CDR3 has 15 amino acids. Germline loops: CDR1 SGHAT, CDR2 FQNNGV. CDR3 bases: TGTGCCAGCAGCGATAGACAGGCCTCAGGCACTGAAGCTTTCTTT. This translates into CASSDRQASGTEAFF. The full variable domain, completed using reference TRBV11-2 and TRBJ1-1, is EAGVAQSPRYKIIEKRQSVAFWCNPISGHATLYWYQQILGQGPKLLIQFQNNGVVDDSQLPKDRFSAERLKGVDSTLKIQPAKLEDSAVYLCASSDRQASGTEAFFGQGTRLTVV.

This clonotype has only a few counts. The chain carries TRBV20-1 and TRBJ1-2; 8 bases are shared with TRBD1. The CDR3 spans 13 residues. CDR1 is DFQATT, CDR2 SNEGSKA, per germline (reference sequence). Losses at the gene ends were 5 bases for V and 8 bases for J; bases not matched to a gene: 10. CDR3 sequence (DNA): TGCAGTGCTTCCCCTTCGACAGGGGTGGGCTACACCTTC. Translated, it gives CSASPSTGVGYTF.

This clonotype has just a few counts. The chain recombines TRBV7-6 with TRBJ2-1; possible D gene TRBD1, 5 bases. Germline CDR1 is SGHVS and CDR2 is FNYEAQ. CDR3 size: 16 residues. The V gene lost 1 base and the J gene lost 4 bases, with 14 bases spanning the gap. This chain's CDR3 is CASSLGPLGQYNEQFF. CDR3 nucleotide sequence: TGTGCCAGCAGCTTAGGACCTTTAGGACAATACAATGAGCAGTTCTTC.

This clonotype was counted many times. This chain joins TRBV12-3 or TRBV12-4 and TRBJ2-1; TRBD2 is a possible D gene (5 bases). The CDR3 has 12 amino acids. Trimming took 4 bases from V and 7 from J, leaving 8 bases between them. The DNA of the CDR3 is TGTGCCAGCAGTTGGAGGACTAATGAGCAGTTCTTC. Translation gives CASSWRTNEQFF.

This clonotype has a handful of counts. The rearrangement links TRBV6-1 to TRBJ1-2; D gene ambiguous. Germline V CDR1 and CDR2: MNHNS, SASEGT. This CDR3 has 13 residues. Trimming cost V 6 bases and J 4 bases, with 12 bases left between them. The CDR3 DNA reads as TGTGCCAGCAGCGAGGTCAGGTCCTATGGCTACACCTTC. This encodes CASSEVRSYGYTF.

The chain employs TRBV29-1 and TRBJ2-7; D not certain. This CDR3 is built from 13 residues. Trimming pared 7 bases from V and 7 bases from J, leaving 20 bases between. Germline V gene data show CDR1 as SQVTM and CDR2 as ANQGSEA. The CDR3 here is CSAGRRSFKEQYF. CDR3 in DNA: TGCAGCGCCGGTCGAAGGTCCTTTAAGGAGCAGTACTTC.

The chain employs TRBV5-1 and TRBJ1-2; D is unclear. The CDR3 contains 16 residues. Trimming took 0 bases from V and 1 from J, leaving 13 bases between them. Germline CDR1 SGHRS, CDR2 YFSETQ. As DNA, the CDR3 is TGCGCCAGCAGCTTGGGGTCTGCCGGCAATAACTATGGCTACACCTTC. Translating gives CASSLGSAGNNYGYTF.

This chain's CDR3 is CSAPGLAGVPETQYF. The CDR3 coding sequence is TGCAGTGCACCGGGACTAGCGGGAGTCCCGGAGACCCAGTACTTC. The rearrangement uses TRBV20-1 and TRBJ2-5; 14 bases line up with TRBD2. The CDR3 consists of 15 residues. CDR1 DFQATT and CDR2 SNEGSKA come from the germline V gene (reference sequence). The V and J ends lost 6 bases and 5 bases, in that order; junction bases with no gene match: 8.

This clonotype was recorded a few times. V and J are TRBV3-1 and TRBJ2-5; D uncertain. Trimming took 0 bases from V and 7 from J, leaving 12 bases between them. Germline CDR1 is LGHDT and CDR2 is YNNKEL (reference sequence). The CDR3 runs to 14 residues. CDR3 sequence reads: CASSQERRKGTQYF. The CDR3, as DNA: TGTGCCAGCAGCCAAGAACGTAGGAAGGGGACCCAGTACTTC.

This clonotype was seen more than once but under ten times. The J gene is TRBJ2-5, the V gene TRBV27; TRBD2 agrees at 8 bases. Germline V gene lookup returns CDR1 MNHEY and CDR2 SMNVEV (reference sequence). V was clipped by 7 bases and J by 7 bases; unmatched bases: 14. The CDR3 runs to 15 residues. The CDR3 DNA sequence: TGTGCCAGCAACCTTAGCGGGAACGGCGGGGGGACCCAGTACTTC. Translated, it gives CASNLSGNGGGTQYF.

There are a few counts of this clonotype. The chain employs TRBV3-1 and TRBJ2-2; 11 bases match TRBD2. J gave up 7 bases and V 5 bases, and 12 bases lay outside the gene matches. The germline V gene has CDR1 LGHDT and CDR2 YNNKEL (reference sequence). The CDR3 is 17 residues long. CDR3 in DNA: TGTGCCAGCAGCACTTTCCCCCCGACTAGCGGGATCGGGGAGCTGTTTTTT. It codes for CASSTFPPTSGIGELFF.

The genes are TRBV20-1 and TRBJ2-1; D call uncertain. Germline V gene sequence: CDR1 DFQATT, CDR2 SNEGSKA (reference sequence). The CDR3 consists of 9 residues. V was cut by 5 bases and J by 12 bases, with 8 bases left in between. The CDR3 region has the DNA TGCAGTGCTGGCCAATGGCAGTTCTTC. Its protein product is CSAGQWQFF.

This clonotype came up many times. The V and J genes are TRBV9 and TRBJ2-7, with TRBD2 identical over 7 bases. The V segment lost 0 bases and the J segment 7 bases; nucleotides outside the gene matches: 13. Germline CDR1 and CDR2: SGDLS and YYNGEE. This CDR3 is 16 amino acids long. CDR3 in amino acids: CASSVDSRTREGEQYF. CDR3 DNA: TGTGCCAGCAGCGTAGACTCCCGGACTAGAGAGGGGGAGCAGTACTTC. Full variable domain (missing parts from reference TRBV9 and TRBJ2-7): DSGVTQTPKHLITATGQRVTLRCSPRSGDLSVYWYQQSLDQGLQFLIQYYNGEERAKGNILERFSAQQFPDLHSELNLSSLELGDSALYFCASSVDSRTREGEQYFGPGTRLTVT.

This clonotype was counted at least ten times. CDR3 DNA sequence: TGCAGCGTTGAAGATGGTAGCGGAAACTCCTACAATGAGCAGTTCTTC. Protein product: CSVEDGSGNSYNEQFF. V usage is TRBV29-1 and J usage is TRBJ2-1; possibly TRBD2 for D (6 bases). The CDR3 length is 16 residues. Germline CDR1 is SQVTM and CDR2 is ANQGSEA. Trimming pared 0 bases from V and 0 bases from J, leaving 12 bases between.

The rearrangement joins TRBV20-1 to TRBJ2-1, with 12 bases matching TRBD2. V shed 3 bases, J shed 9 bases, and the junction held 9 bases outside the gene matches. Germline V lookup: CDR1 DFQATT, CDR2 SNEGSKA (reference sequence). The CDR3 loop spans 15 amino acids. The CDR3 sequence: CSARAGTSGSGEQFF. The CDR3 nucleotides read TGCAGTGCTAGGGCCGGGACTAGCGGGTCGGGTGAGCAGTTCTTC.